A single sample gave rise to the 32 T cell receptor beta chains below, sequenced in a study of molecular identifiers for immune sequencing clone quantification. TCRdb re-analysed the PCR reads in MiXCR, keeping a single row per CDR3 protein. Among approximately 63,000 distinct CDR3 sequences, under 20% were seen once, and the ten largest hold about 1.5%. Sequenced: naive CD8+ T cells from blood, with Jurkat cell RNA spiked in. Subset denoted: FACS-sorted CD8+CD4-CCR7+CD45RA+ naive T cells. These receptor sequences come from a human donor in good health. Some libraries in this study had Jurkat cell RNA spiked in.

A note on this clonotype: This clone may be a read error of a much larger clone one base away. CDR3 bases: TGTGCCAGCAGTTTCAGTGCAGGGGAGAGGGAGACCCAGTACTTC. This translates into CASSFSAGERETQYF. The chain has TRBV27 and TRBJ2-5; D is possibly TRBD1 (6 bases). Trimming took off 3 bases at V and 5 bases at J, with 16 bases between the two ends. CDR1 and CDR2 from the germline V gene are MNHEY and SMNVEV (reference sequence). The CDR3 has 15 residues.

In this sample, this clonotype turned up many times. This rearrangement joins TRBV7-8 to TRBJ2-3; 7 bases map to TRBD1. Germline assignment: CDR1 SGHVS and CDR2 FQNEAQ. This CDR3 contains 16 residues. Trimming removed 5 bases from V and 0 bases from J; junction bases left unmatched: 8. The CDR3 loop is CASSPPWGQSTDTQYF. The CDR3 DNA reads TGTGCCAGCAGCCCGCCTTGGGGACAGAGCACAGATACGCAGTATTTT.

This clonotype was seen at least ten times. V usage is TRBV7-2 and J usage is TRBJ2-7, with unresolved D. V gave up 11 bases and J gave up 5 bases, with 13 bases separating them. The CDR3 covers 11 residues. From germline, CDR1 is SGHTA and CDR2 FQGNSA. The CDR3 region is CASAAGHEQYF. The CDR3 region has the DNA TGTGCCTCAGCAGCTGGCCACGAGCAGTACTTC.

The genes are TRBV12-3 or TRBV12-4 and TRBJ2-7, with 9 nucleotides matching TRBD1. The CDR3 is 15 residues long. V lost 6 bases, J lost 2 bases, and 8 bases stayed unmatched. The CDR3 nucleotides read TGTGCCAGCAGCGAAACGGACAGGGGACCCTACGAGCAGTACTTC. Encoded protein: CASSETDRGPYEQYF.

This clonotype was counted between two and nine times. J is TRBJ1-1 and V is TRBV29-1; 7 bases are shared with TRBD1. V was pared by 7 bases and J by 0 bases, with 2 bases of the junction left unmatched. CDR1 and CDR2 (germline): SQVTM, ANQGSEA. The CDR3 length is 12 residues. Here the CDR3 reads CSGGTVNTEAFF. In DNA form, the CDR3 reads TGCAGCGGCGGGACAGTGAACACTGAAGCTTTCTTT. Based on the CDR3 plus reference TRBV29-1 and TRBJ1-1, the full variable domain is SAVISQKPSRDICQRGTSLTIQCQVDSQVTMMFWYRQQPGQSLTLIATANQGSEATYESGFVIDKFPISRPNLTFSTLTVSNMSPEDSSIYLCSGGTVNTEAFFGQGTRLTVV.

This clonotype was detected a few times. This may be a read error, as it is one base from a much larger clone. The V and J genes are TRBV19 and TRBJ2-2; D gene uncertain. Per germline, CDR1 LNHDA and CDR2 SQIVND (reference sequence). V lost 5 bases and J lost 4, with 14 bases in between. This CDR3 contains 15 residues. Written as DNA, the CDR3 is TGTGCCAGTAGTGTCAGACGGATGAGCACCGGGGAGCTGTTTTTT. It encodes CASSVRRMSTGELFF.

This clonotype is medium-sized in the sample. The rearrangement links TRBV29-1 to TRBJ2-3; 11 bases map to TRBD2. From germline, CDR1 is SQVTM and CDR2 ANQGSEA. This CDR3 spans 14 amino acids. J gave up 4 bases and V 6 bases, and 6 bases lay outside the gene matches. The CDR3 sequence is CSVAGTSGPDTQYF. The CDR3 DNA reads TGCAGCGTCGCCGGGACTAGCGGCCCAGATACGCAGTATTTT.

CDR3 residues: CASSVTGQVNQPQHF. The CDR3 DNA reads as TGTGCCAGCAGCGTTACGGGACAGGTCAATCAGCCCCAGCATTTT. The chain combines TRBV2 with TRBJ1-5, with 8 bases identical to TRBD1. The CDR3 spans 15 residues. V was clipped by 6 bases and J by 3 bases; unmatched bases: 7. The germline V gene has CDR1 SNHLY and CDR2 FYNNEI.

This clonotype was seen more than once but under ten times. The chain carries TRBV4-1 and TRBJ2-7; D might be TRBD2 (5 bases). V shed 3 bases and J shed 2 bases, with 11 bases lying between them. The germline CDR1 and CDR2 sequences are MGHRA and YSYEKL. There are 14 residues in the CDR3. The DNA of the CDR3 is TGCGCCAGCAGCCACCCGCGGGCCGCCTACGAGCAGTACTTC. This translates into CASSHPRAAYEQYF.

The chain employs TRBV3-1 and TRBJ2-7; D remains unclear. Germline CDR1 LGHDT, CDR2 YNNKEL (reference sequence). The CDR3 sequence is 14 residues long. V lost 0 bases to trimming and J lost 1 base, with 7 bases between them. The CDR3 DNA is TGTGCCAGCAGCCAAGATCTCAATTCCTACGAGCAGTACTTC. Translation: CASSQDLNSYEQYF.

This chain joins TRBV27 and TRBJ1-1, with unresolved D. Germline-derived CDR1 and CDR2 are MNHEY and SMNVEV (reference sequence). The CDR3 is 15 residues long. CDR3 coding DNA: TGTACCGGCAGTGGAGGGCCCCTCATGAACACTGAAGCTTTCTTT. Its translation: CTGSGGPLMNTEAFF.

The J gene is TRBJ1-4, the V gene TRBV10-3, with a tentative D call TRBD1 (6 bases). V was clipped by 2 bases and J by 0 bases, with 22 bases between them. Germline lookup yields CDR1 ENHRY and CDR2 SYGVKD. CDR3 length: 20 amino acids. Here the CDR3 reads CAISENPTGHQVATNEKLFF. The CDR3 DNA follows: TGTGCCATCAGTGAGAATCCCACGGGACACCAAGTTGCAACTAATGAAAAACTGTTTTTT.

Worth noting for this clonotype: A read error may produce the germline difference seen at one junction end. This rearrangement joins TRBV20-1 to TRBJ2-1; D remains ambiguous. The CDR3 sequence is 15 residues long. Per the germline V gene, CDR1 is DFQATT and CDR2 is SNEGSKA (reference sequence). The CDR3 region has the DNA TGCAGTGCTAGGCCGTTAGTGAATCGAAACAATGGGCAGTTCTTC. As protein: CSARPLVNRNNGQFF.

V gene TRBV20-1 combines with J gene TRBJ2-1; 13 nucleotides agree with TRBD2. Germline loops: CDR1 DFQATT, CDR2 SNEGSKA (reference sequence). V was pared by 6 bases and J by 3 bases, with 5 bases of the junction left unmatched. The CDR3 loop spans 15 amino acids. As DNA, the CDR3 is TGCAGTGCACGGACTAGCGGGAGTATCTACAATGAGCAGTTCTTC. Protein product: CSARTSGSIYNEQFF.

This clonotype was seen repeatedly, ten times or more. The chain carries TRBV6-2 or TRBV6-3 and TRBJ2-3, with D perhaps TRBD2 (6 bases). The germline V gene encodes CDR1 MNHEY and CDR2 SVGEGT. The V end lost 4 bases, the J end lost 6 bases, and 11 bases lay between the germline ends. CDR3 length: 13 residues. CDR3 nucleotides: TGTGCCAGCAGTTTGGTAGCGGCCGATACGCAGTATTTT. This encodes CASSLVAADTQYF.

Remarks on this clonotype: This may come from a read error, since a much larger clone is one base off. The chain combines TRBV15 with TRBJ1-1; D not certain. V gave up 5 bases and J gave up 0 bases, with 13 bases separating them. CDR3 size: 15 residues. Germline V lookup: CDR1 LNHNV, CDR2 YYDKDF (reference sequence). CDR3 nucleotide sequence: TGTGCCACCAGCGGTCACAAGGGTTTGAACACTGAAGCTTTCTTT. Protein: CATSGHKGLNTEAFF.

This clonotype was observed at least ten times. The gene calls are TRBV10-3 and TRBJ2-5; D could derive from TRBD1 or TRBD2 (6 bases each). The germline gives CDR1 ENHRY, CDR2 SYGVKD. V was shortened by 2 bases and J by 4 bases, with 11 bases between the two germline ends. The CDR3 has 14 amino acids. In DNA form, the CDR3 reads TGTGCCATCAGTGAGCCATGGGGGGCAGAGACCCAGTACTTC. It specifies CAISEPWGAETQYF.

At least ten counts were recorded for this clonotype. The CDR3 is CATSDNDGGLQYEQFF. The CDR3 DNA sequence: TGTGCCACCAGTGACAATGACGGAGGACTACAATATGAGCAGTTCTTC. The V gene is TRBV24-1, the J gene TRBJ2-1, with a tentative D call TRBD2 (6 bases). Germline CDR1 and CDR2: KGHDR and SFDVKD. The CDR3 totals 16 residues. With 4 bases removed from V and 8 bases from J, the gap between germline ends came to 20 bases.

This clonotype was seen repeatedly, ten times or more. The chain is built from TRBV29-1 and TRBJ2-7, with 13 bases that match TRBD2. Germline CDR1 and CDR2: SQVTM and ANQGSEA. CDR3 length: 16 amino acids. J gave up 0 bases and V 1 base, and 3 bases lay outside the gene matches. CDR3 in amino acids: CSVEGGLAGASYEQYF. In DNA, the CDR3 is TGCAGCGTTGAAGGAGGACTAGCGGGGGCCTCCTACGAGCAGTACTTC.

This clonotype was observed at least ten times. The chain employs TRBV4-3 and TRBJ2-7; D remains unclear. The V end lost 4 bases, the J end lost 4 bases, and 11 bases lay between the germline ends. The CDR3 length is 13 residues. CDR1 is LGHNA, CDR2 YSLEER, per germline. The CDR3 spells CASSRNRYYEQYF. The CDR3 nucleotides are TGCGCCAGCAGCCGGAATCGTTATTACGAGCAGTACTTC.

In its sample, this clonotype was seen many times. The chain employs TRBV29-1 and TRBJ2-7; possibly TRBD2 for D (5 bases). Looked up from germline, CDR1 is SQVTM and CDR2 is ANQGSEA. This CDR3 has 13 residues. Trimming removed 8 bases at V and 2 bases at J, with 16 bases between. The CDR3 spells CSIEGIGAYEQYF. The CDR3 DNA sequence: TGCAGCATCGAGGGTATCGGAGCCTACGAGCAGTACTTC.

Here the CDR3 DNA reads TGTGCCAGCAGCCAAGCCCTTAATGGCTACACCTTC. As protein: CASSQALNGYTF. This sequence joins TRBV3-1 and TRBJ1-2; no definite D call. This CDR3 spans 12 amino acids. Germline V gives CDR1 LGHDT, CDR2 YNNKEL (reference sequence). Trimming removed 1 base at V and 6 bases at J, with 6 bases between.

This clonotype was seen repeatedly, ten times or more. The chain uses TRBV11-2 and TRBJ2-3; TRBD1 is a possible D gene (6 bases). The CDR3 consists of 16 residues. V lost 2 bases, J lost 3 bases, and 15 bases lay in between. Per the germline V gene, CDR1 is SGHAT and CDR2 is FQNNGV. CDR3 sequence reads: CASSLFPIRGTDTQYF. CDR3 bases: TGTGCCAGCAGCTTATTCCCAATTAGGGGGACAGATACGCAGTATTTT.

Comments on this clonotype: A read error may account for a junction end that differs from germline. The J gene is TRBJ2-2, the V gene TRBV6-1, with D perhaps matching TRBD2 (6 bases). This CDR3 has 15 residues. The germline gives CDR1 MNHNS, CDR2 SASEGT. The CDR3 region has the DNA TGTGCCAGCAGTGAACTCGGGGAAAAGACCGGGGGGCTGTTTTTT. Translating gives CASSELGEKTGGLFF.

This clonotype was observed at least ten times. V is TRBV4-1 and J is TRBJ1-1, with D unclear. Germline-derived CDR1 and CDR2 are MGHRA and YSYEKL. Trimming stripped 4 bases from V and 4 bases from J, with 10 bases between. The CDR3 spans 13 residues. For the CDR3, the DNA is TGCGCCAGCAGCCCGGCGGGGTTCACTGAAGCTTTCTTT. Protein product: CASSPAGFTEAFF.

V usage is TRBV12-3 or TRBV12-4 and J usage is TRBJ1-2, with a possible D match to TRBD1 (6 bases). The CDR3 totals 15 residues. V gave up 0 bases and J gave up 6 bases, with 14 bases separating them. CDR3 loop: CASSLAGMAGDGYTF. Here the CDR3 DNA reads TGTGCCAGCAGTTTAGCGGGAATGGCAGGGGATGGCTACACCTTC.

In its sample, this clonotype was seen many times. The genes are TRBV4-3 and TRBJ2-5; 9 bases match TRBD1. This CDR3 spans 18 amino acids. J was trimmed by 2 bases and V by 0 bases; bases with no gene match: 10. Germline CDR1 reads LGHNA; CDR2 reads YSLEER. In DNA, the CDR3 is TGCGCCAGCAGCCAAGAATTAATCAGGACAGGGGATCAAGAGACCCAGTACTTC. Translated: CASSQELIRTGDQETQYF.

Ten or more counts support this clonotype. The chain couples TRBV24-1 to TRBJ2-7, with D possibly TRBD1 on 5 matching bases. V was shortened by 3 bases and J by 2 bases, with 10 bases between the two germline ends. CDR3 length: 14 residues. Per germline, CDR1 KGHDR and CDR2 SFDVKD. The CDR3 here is CATSDRQPPYEQYF. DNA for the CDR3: TGTGCCACCAGTGATCGACAGCCGCCCTACGAGCAGTACTTC.

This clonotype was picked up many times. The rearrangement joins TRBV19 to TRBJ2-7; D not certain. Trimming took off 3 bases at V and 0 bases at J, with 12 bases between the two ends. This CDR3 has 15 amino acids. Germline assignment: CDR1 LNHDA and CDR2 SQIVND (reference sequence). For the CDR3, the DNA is TGTGCCAGTAGTATCATCGGGTCCTACTCCTACGAGCAGTACTTC. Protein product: CASSIIGSYSYEQYF.

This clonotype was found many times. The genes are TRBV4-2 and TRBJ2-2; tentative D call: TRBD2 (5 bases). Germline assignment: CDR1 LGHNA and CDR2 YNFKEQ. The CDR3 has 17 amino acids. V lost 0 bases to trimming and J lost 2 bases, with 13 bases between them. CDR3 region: CASSQEFRTLNTGELFF. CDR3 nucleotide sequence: TGTGCCAGCAGCCAAGAGTTTAGGACTCTTAACACCGGGGAGCTGTTTTTT.

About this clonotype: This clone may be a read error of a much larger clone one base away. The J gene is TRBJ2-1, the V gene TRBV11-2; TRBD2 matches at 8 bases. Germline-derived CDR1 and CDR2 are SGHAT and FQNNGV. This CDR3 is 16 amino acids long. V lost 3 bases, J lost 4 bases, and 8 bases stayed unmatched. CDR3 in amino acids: CASSFAPGLEYNEQFF. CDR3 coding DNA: TGTGCCAGCAGCTTTGCCCCGGGACTAGAGTACAATGAGCAGTTCTTC.

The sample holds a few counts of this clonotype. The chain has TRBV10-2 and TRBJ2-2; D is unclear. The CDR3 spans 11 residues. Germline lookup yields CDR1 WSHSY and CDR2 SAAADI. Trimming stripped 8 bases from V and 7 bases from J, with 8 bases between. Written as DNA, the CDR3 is TGCGCCAGCTTGGGAATCGGGGAGCTGTTTTTT. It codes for CASLGIGELFF.